Below, one T cell receptor beta chain is given with its context. What it recognizes is unknown. The record originates from a study of cytomegalovirus exposure and HLA in healthy donors. Study-wide results and caveats: Cytomegalovirus association was listed for about 180 TCR beta chains. Later analysis identified a missense DCLRE1C variant that was linked to TCR beta V- and J-gene trimming. In vitro confirmation showed a few CMV-associated chains to be CMV antigen specific.

The PCR was carried out with 60 Vbeta primers and 13 Jbeta primers. Assay: immunoSEQ multiplex PCR; the TCRdb copy retains only in-frame clones and omits some. The data contain approximately 120,000 clones, about 81% of them singletons. This CDR3 contains 13 residues. Germline CDR1 GTSNPN, CDR2 SVGIG (reference sequence). With 2 bases clipped from V and 2 bases from J, the junction kept 2 bases outside the gene matches. This sequence was found in a woman aged 45-60 years in good health and CMV-seropositive. The chain joins TRBV30 to TRBJ2-7; 8 bases agree with TRBD1. Specimen: PBMCs. This CDR3 reads CAWSKDRAYEQYF. The CDR3, as DNA: TGTGCCTGGAGTAAGGACAGGGCCTACGAGCAGTACTTC.